These T cell receptor beta chains were read from a single sample in a study of blood T cell repertoires in COVID-19. Data came from immunoSEQ multiplex PCR; TCRdb stores just in-frame clones and leaves some out. The profile covers 40,000 to 55,000 clones, with over 75% appearing a single time and around 3.1% taken by the ten largest. Sequencing was performed on peripheral blood. The receptors were sampled from a man aged 50-60 years with active COVID-19. Both conserved end residues are part of each CDR3. A D gene is named only where the DNA matches it firmly. Clone size is shown for a subset of rows, as once, few, many or a class of expanded clone.

length,D,V,J,size,CDR3,DNA
15,TRBD1,TRBV13,TRBJ1-5,NA,CASSIQGAREEPQHF,TGTGCCAGCAGCATACAGGGGGCCAGAGAGGAGCCCCAGCATTTT
15,NA,TRBV18,TRBJ1-5,once,CASSPHPRAPGSQHF,TGTGCCAGCTCGCCGCATCCTAGGGCGCCGGGGTCCCAGCATTTT
11,NA,TRBV2,TRBJ1-4,NA,CASRRVTPLFF,TGTGCCAGCAGGAGGGTCACACCCCTCTTTTTT
14,NA,TRBV2,TRBJ1-5,NA,CASTRGGDYQPQHF,TGTGCCAGCACCCGAGGGGGGGATTATCAGCCCCAGCATTTT
15,TRBD2,TRBV5-8,TRBJ2-3,NA,CASSSLAGGTDTQYF,TGTGCCAGCAGCTCCTTAGCGGGAGGGACAGATACGCAGTATTTT
13,TRBD1,TRBV7-9,TRBJ1-5,once,CASMGQDHQPQHF,TGTGCCAGCATGGGACAGGATCATCAGCCCCAGCATTTT
15,TRBD1,TRBV6-5,TRBJ2-5,NA,CASSVRAGGRETQYF,TGTGCCAGCAGCGTACGCGCAGGGGGTCGGGAGACCCAGTACTTC
15,TRBD1,TRBV7-3,TRBJ1-2,NA,CASSLSPGQGGGYTF,TGTGCCAGCAGCTTATCTCCCGGACAGGGCGGCGGCTACACCTTC
17,TRBD2,TRBV16,TRBJ2-1,once,CASSQPSGRGTYNEQFF,TGTGCCAGCAGCCAACCCAGCGGGAGAGGAACCTACAATGAGCAGTTCTTC
16,NA,TRBV3-1/TRBV3-2,TRBJ2-7,NA,CASSQDPAQPLYEQYF,TGTGCCAGCAGCCAAGATCCCGCCCAACCACTCTACGAGCAGTACTTC
14,TRBD2,TRBV15,TRBJ2-1,NA,CATRGLADYNEQFF,TGTGCCACCAGGGGACTAGCGGACTACAATGAGCAGTTCTTC
15,TRBD2,TRBV7-8,TRBJ2-1,NA,CASSLAGSSYNEQFF,TGTGCCAGCAGTTTAGCGGGGAGCTCCTACAATGAGCAGTTCTTC
13,NA,TRBV6-5,TRBJ2-3,NA,CASRIRGSDTQYF,TGTGCCAGCAGAATCAGGGGATCAGATACGCAGTATTTT
14,NA,TRBV5-1,TRBJ1-1,NA,CASRAGSSNTEAFF,TGCGCCAGCCGGGCGGGTAGTTCGAACACTGAAGCTTTCTTT
17,TRBD1,TRBV7-3,TRBJ1-5,NA,CASSLPGQGAMGQPQHF,TGTGCCAGCAGTCTCCCGGGACAGGGGGCGATGGGTCAGCCCCAGCATTTT
16,NA,TRBV9,TRBJ1-1,NA,CASSVWPMTGGAEAFF,TGTGCCAGCAGCGTATGGCCCATGACAGGTGGGGCTGAAGCTTTCTTT
12,TRBD1,TRBV12-3/TRBV12-4,TRBJ1-2,NA,CASTGDRAGYTF,TGTGCCAGCACCGGGGACAGGGCTGGCTACACCTTC
13,TRBD1,TRBV6-6,TRBJ1-2,NA,CASSYLQGDGYTF,TGTGCCAGCAGTTATCTGCAGGGGGATGGCTACACCTTC
16,NA,TRBV5-6,TRBJ2-1,NA,CASSSDRGSSYNEQFF,TGTGCCAGCAGCTCCGATCGGGGGTCCTCCTACAATGAGCAGTTCTTC
17,TRBD2,TRBV11-3,TRBJ2-3,NA,CASSLDSGTRSTDTQYF,TGTGCCAGCAGCTTAGATTCCGGGACTAGGAGCACAGATACGCAGTATTTT
15,TRBD1,TRBV6-5,TRBJ2-3,NA,CASSYTTGAGDTQYF,TGTGCCAGCAGTTACACCACAGGGGCTGGAGATACGCAGTATTTT
15,NA,TRBV2,TRBJ2-1,NA,CASSADSTTYNEQFF,TGTGCCAGCAGTGCCGACTCAACGACCTACAATGAGCAGTTCTTC
17,NA,TRBV4-1,TRBJ2-1,NA,CASSQSGGMGTYNEQFF,TGCGCCAGCAGCCAATCTGGGGGCATGGGGACCTACAATGAGCAGTTCTTC
15,NA,TRBV5-5,TRBJ2-7,NA,CASSFLLTGPYEQYF,TGTGCCAGCAGCTTTCTCCTAACAGGACCCTACGAGCAGTACTTC
14,NA,TRBV5-5,TRBJ2-2,NA,CASSLEQGTGELFF,TGTGCCAGCAGCTTGGAACAGGGCACCGGGGAGCTGTTTTTT
14,TRBD1,TRBV29-1,TRBJ2-7,NA,CSAKTGTGVGEQYF,TGCAGCGCCAAAACCGGGACAGGGGTTGGCGAGCAGTACTTC
13,NA,TRBV19,TRBJ2-1,medium-sized,CASSITQGNEQFF,TGTGCCAGTAGTATAACACAGGGAAATGAGCAGTTCTTC
13,NA,TRBV6-6,TRBJ1-1,NA,CASIPIRNTEAFF,TGTGCCAGCATTCCAATCAGGAACACTGAAGCTTTCTTT
14,NA,TRBV7-2,TRBJ2-7,NA,CASSPGTASRRQYF,TGTGCCAGCAGCCCCGGGACTGCCTCGAGACGGCAGTACTTC
17,TRBD2,TRBV27,TRBJ2-2,few,CASGSGTSGSNTGELFF,TGTGCCAGCGGGTCCGGGACTAGCGGGTCGAACACCGGGGAGCTGTTTTTT
13,TRBD1,TRBV30,TRBJ1-5,few,CAWSQGGDQPQHF,TGTGCCTGGAGTCAGGGGGGCGATCAGCCCCAGCATTTT
20,NA,TRBV27,TRBJ1-3,NA,CASSQSLQGRQSTSGNTIYF,TGTGCCAGCAGCCAATCACTACAAGGGCGACAGTCCACCTCTGGAAACACCATATATTTT
15,NA,TRBV5-4,TRBJ2-2,NA,CASSVTGVNTGELFF,TGTGCCAGCAGCGTTACGGGGGTGAACACCGGGGAGCTGTTTTTT
15,TRBD1,TRBV6-5,TRBJ1-5,NA,CASRPDRGRNQPQHF,TGTGCCAGCAGGCCCGACAGGGGCCGCAATCAGCCCCAGCATTTT
17,TRBD2,TRBV7-6,TRBJ2-1,once,CASSWDPTSARRDEQFF,TGTGCCAGCAGCTGGGACCCTACTAGCGCGAGGCGGGATGAGCAGTTCTTC
15,TRBD1,TRBV6-5,TRBJ2-2,NA,CASGRDRGETGELFF,TGTGCCAGCGGCCGGGACAGGGGTGAAACCGGGGAGCTGTTTTTT
13,NA,TRBV12-3/TRBV12-4,TRBJ2-1,NA,CASSLARGFEQFF,TGTGCCAGCAGTTTAGCGCGCGGGTTCGAGCAGTTCTTC
15,TRBD1,TRBV5-1,TRBJ1-4,NA,CASGQTGATNEKLFF,TGCGCCAGCGGGCAGACAGGGGCAACTAATGAAAAACTGTTTTTT
14,NA,TRBV11-3,TRBJ1-2,NA,CASSNRQAAGGYTF,TGTGCCAGCAGCAATCGACAGGCAGCAGGTGGCTACACCTTC
18,TRBD1,TRBV15,TRBJ2-6,NA,CATRLTGTGSSGANVLTF,TGTGCCACCAGGCTAACCGGGACAGGGTCCTCTGGGGCCAACGTCCTGACTTTC
15,TRBD1,TRBV19,TRBJ1-6,NA,CASNPDGQGFSPLHF,TGTGCCAGTAACCCCGACGGACAGGGATTTTCACCCCTCCACTTT
13,NA,TRBV6-5,TRBJ1-6,once,CASSTLRGSPLHF,TGTGCCAGCAGTACCCTCAGGGGTTCACCCCTCCACTTT
15,NA,TRBV6-5,TRBJ2-3,NA,CASSYSGADQDTQYF,TGTGCCAGCAGTTACTCAGGGGCGGATCAGGATACGCAGTATTTT
13,TRBD2,TRBV6-1,TRBJ2-2,NA,CASISGGGGELFF,TGTGCCAGCATTAGCGGGGGGGGCGGGGAGCTGTTTTTT
13,TRBD1,TRBV6-6,TRBJ1-5,NA,CASGTGGLQPQHF,TGTGCCAGCGGAACAGGGGGCCTTCAGCCCCAGCATTTT
14,NA,TRBV6-5,TRBJ2-2,NA,CASSAGTRAGELFF,TGTGCCAGCTCCGCCGGGACAAGGGCCGGGGAGCTGTTTTTT
16,NA,TRBV6-5,TRBJ2-5,NA,CASSYGSGSPQETQYF,TGTGCCAGCAGTTACGGCAGCGGTTCCCCCCAAGAGACCCAGTACTTC
17,TRBD1,TRBV11-2,TRBJ2-3,NA,CASSFGDRFRSTDTQYF,TGTGCCAGCAGCTTTGGGGACAGGTTTCGGTCTACAGATACGCAGTATTTT
14,TRBD1,TRBV5-1,TRBJ1-4,NA,CASGQGGSSEKLFF,TGCGCCAGCGGGCAGGGGGGATCGTCGGAAAAACTGTTTTTT
14,NA,TRBV2,TRBJ1-5,NA,CASTKTGGDQPQHF,TGTGCCAGCACCAAGACCGGGGGAGATCAGCCCCAGCATTTT
15,TRBD1,TRBV9,TRBJ2-3,once,CASSPDRGWTDTQYF,TGTGCCAGCAGCCCCGACAGGGGGTGGACAGATACGCAGTATTTT